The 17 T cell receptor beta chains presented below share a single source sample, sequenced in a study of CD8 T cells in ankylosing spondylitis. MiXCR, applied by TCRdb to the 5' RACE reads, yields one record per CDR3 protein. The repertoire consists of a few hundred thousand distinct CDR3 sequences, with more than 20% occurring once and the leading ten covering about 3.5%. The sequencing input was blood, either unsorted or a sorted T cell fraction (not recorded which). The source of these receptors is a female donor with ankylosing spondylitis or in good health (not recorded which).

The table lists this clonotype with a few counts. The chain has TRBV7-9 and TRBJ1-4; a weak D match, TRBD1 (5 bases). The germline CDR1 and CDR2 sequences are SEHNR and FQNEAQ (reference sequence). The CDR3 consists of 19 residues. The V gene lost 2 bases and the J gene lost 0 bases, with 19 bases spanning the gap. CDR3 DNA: TGTGCCAGCAGCTTAAGTGCCGGAACAGGAAGGGCAACTAATGAAAAACTGTTTTTT. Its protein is CASSLSAGTGRATNEKLFF.

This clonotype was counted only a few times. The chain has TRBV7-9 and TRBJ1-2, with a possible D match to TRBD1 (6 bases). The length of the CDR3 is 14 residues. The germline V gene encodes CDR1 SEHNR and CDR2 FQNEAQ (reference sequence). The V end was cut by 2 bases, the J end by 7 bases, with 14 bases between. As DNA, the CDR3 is TGTGCCAGCAGCTTATATGCCCAAGGGGGTGGCTACACCTTC. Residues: CASSLYAQGGGYTF.

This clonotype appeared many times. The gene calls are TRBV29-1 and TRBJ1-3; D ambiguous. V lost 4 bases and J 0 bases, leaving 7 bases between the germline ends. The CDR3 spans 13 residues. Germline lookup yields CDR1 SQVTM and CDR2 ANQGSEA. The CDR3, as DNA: TGCAGCGTTGTAAAGGACTCTGGAAACACCATATATTTT. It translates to CSVVKDSGNTIYF.

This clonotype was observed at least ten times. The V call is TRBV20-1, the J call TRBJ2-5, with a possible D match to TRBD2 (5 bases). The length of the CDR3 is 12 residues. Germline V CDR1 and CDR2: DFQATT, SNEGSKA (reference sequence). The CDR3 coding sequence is TGCAGCCTCGACACTAACGGAGGGACCCAGTACTTC. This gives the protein CSLDTNGGTQYF.

The CDR3 DNA reads as TGCAGTGGGGGGCCGCGGGAGGACTGGGATGTGACCCAGTACTTC. Its translation is CSGGPREDWDVTQYF. The chain uses TRBV20-1 and TRBJ2-5; 8 bases align to TRBD2. This CDR3 contains 15 residues. Germline CDR1 DFQATT, CDR2 SNEGSKA (reference sequence). V lost 7 bases to trimming and J lost 7 bases; unmatched junction nucleotides: 17.

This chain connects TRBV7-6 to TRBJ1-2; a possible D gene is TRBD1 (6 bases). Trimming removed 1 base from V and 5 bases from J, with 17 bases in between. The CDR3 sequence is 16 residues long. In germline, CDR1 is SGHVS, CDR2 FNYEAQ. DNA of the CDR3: TGTGCCAGCAGCTTAGAAGTCGGGACAAGAACTTATGGCTACACCTTC. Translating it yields CASSLEVGTRTYGYTF.

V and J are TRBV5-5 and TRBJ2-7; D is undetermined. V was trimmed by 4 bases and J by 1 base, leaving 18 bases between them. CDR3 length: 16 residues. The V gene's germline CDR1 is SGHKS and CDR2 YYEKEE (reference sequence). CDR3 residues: CASSPRSAAISYEQYF. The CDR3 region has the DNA TGTGCCAGCAGCCCCCGATCGGCAGCCATTTCCTACGAGCAGTACTTC.

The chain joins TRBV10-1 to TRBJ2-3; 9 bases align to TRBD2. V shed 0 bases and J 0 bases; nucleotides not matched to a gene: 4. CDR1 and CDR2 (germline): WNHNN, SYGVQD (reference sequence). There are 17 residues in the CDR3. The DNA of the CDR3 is TGCGCCAGCAGTGAGTCCAGCGGGAGGAGGAGCACAGATACGCAGTATTTT. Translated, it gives CASSESSGRRSTDTQYF.

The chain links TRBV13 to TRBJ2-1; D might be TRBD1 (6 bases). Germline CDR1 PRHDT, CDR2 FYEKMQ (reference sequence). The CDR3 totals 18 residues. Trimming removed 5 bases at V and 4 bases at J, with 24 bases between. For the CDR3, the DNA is TGTGCCAGCAGCCAGCATGGGGACAAGAGGGCGCGGTACAATGAGCAGTTCTTC. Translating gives CASSQHGDKRARYNEQFF.

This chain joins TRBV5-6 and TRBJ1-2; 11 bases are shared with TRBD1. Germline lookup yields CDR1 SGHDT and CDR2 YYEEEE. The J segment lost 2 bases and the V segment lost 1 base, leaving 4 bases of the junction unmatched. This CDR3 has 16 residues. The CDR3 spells CASSLRTGGRNYGYTF. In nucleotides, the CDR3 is TGTGCCAGCAGCTTGAGGACAGGGGGCAGAAACTATGGCTACACCTTC.

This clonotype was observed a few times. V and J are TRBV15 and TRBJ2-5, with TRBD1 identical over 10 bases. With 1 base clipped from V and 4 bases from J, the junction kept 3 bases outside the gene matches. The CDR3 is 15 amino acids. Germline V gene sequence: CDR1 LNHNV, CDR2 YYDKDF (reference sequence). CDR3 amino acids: CATSRGTGGGETQYF. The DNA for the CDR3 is TGTGCCACCAGCAGAGGGACAGGGGGTGGAGAGACCCAGTACTTC.

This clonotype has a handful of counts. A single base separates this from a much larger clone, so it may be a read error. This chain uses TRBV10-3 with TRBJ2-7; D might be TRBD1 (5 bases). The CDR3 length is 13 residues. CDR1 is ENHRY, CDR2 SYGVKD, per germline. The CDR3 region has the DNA TGTGCCACCAAGGGGCGGATCTCCTACGAGAAGTACTTC. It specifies CATKGRISYEKYF.

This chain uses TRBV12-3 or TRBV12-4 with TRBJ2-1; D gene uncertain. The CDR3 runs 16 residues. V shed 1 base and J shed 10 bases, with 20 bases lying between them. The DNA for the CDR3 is TGTGCCAGCAGTTTAGACGCCAGGATAAAATTATACGAGCAGTTCTTC. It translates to CASSLDARIKLYEQFF.

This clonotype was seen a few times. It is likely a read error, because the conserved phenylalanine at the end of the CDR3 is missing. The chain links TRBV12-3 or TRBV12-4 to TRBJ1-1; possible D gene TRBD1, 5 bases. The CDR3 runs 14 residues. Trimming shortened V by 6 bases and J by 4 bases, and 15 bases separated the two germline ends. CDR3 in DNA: TGTGCCAGCAGACTCCAGGGAGAGATCACTGAAGCTTTCCTT. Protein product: CASRLQGEITEAFL.

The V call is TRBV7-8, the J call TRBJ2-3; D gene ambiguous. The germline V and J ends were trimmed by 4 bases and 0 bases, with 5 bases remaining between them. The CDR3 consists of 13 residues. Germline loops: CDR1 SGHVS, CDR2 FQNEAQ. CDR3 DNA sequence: TGTGCCAGCAGCTGGGCTAGCACAGATACGCAGTATTTT. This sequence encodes CASSWASTDTQYF. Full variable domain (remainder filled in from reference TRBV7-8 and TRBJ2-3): GAGVSQSPRYKVAKRGQDVALRCDPISGHVSLFWYQQALGQGPEFLTYFQNEAQLDKSGLPSDRFFAERPEGSVSTLKIQRTQQEDSAVYLCASSWASTDTQYFGPGTRLTVL.

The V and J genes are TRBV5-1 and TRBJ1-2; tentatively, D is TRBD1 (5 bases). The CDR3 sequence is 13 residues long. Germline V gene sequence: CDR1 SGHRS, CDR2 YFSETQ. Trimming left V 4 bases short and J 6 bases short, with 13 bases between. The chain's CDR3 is CASSTGTSHGYTF. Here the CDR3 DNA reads TGCGCCAGCAGCACCGGGACGAGTCATGGCTACACCTTC. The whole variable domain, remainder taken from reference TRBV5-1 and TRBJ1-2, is KAGVTQTPRYLIKTRGQQVTLSCSPISGHRSVSWYQQTPGQGLQFLFEYFSETQRNKGNFPGRFSGRQFSNSRSEMNVSTLELGDSALYLCASSTGTSHGYTFGSGTRLTVV.

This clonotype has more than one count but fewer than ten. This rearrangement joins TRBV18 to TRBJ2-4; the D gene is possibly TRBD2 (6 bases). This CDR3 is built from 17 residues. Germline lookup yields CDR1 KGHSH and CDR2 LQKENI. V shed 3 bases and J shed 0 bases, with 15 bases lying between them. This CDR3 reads CASSPPGVKLAKNIQYF. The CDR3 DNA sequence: TGTGCCAGCTCACCCCCGGGGGTGAAACTAGCCAAAAACATTCAGTACTTC. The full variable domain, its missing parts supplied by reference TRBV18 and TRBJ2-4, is NAGVMQNPRHLVRRRGQEARLRCSPMKGHSHVYWYRQLPEEGLKFMVYLQKENIIDESGMPKERFSAEFPKEGPSILRIQQVVRGDSAAYFCASSPPGVKLAKNIQYFGAGTRLSVL.